This passage covers 3 T cell receptor beta chains from one sample sequenced in a study of response to subunit inactivated influenza vaccine. From the RT-PCR reads, TCRdb called clonotypes with MiXCR, one entry per CDR3 protein. In the table there are 450,000 to 600,000 distinct CDR3 sequences, 15% to 20% of which are singletons. The sequences come from CD4+ T cells sorted from PBMCs, collected around 25 months after vaccination. Receptors were obtained from a man between 50 and 69 years old who received an inactivated influenza vaccine.

This clonotype has ten or more counts. The chain combines TRBV29-1 with TRBJ1-5; 8 positions match TRBD1. The CDR3 totals 15 residues. Germline V gene sequence: CDR1 SQVTM, CDR2 ANQGSEA. V was clipped by 5 bases and J by 5 bases; unmatched bases: 11. CDR3 in DNA: TGCAGCGTTAAGTCAGACAGGGGCATCGATCAGCCCCAGCATTTT. Translation: CSVKSDRGIDQPQHF.

This clonotype has only a few counts. This sequence joins TRBV3-1 and TRBJ2-1, with D possibly being TRBD2 (5 bases). V was shortened by 7 bases and J by 8 bases, with 24 bases between the two germline ends. CDR1 LGHDT and CDR2 YNNKEL come from the germline V gene (reference sequence). CDR3 length equals 16 residues. The chain's CDR3 is CASTRGTPDHGDEQFF. DNA for the CDR3: TGTGCCAGCACCCGGGGAACACCAGACCATGGCGATGAGCAGTTCTTC.

V is TRBV24-1 and J is TRBJ2-6; D remains unclear. The V end was cut by 2 bases, the J end by 1 base, with 8 bases between. CDR1 is KGHDR and CDR2 is SFDVKD in the germline V gene. The CDR3 length is 16 residues. This CDR3 reads CATSDWSQSGANVLTF. In DNA form, the CDR3 reads TGTGCCACCAGTGATTGGTCCCAGTCTGGGGCCAACGTCCTGACTTTC.